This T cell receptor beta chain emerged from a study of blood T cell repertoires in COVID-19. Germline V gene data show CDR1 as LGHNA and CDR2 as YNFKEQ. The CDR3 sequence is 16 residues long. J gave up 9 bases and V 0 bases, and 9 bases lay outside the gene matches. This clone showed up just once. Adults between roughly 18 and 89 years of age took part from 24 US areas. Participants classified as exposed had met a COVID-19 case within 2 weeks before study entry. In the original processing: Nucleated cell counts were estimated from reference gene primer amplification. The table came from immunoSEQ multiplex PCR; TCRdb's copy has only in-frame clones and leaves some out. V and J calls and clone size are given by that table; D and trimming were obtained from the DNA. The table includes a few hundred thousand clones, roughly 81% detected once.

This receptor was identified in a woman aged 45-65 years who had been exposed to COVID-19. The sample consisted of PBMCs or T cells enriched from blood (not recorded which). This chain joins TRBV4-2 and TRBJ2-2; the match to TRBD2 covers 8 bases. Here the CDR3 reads CASSQDDSRGVRELFF. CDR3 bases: TGTGCCAGCAGCCAAGATGACTCGCGGGGGGTGCGGGAGCTGTTTTTT.